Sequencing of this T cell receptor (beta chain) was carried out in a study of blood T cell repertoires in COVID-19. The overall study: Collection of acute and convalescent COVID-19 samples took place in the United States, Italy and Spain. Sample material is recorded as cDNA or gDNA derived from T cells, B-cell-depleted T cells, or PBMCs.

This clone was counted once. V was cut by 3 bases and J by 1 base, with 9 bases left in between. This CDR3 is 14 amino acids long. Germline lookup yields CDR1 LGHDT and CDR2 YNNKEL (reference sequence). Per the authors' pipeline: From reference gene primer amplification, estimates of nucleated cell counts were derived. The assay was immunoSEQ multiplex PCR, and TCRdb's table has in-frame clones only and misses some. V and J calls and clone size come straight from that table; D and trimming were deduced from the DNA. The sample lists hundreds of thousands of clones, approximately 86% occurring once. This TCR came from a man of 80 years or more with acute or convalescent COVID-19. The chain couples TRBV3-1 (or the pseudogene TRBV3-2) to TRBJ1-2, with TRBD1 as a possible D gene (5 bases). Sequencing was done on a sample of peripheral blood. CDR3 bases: TGTGCCAGCAGCCACCACGACAGTAACTATGGCTACACCTTC. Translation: CASSHHDSNYGYTF.